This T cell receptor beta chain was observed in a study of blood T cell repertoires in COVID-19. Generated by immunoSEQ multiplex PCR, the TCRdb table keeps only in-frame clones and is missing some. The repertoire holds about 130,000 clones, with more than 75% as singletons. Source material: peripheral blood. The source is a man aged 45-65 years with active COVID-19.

CDR3 sequence: CASSYSRGRSYGYTF. CDR3 bases: TGTGCCAGCAGTTATAGCAGGGGGCGAAGCTATGGCTACACCTTC. V gene TRBV28 combines with J gene TRBJ1-2; 8 bases map to TRBD1. Germline-derived CDR1 and CDR2 are MDHEN and SYDVKM. The CDR3 spans 15 residues. J lost 4 bases, V lost 4 bases, and 8 bases had no gene match.